This T cell receptor beta chain was sequenced for a study of blood T cell repertoires in COVID-19 (dated by TCRdb to about 2020). Turning to the overall study: Samples covering the acute and convalescent phases of COVID-19 were provided by collaborators in the United States, Italy and Spain. Subjects who had been exposed to COVID-19, were actively infected with it, or had recovered from it provided the deeply sampled blood TCRbeta repertoires that made up the dataset. The prospective study material was composed of cDNA or gDNA derived from T cells, B-cell-depleted T cells, or PBMCs. The samples were drawn from two sources: the first 160 participants of the ongoing ImmuneRACE study, and about 1,300 subjects contributed by 6 global collaborators. Where available, HLA class I and class II types were obtained from metadata supplied by the sample provider rather than from assay-based typing. The repertoires were released in a freely available public database meant as a resource for research on the immune response to SARS-CoV-2. The sample metadata nearly always contained a de-identified subject ID, COVID-19 status, age in years and sex. Results the study describes overall, beyond this receptor: How much clinical and demographic metadata was included differed by source and by participant, and the metadata was provided uncurated.

The CDR3 has 15 amino acids, counting the end cysteine and phenylalanine. The CDR3 DNA has 45 bases and is translated from base 1. The germline V and J ends show losses of 4 bases and 6 bases respectively, and no gene match explains 8 bases of the junction. As encoded in the germline V gene (reference sequence), CDR1 is LGHDT while CDR2 is YNNKEL. TCRbeta CDR3 regions were amplified from genomic DNA using the immunoSEQ Assay, a bias-controlled multiplex PCR. The authors' analysis ran thus. Within the assay, amplification of reference gene primers was used to estimate how many nucleated cells each sample contained. To quantify the absolute abundance of each unique TCRbeta CDR3 rearrangement, sequence reads were collapsed and filtered. For each sample, productive Simpson clonality was calculated as the square root of Simpson's diversity index across productive rearrangements. This is the immuneACCESS table as TCRdb keeps it, with only in-frame sequences that have V and J called. A part of the clones is gone; compared with another copy, unresolved V genes explain less than half, and the rest is unexplained. The DNA gave D and trimming, while V, J and clone size come from that table. Here the sample has some 74,000 clones; more than 75% occur a single time. The ten most abundant clones make up roughly 12% of the sample.

Remarks on this clone: The antigen it binds to is not known. No base-level quality is on record; no much larger clone is a single base apart.

Collaborating institutions collected whole blood in K2EDTA tubes following their own protocols. For TCRbeta analysis, collaborator samples were shipped as frozen whole blood, as isolated PBMCs, or as DNA extracted from either sample type. The sample consisted of peripheral blood. This chain is built from TRBV3-1 (or the pseudogene TRBV3-2) and TRBJ1-1, with TRBD1 identical over 10 junction bases. This receptor was identified in a human donor in a cohort sampled during active COVID-19. The DNA reads TGTGCCAGCAGCCCTCGGGACAGGGGTGGGGCTGAAGCTTTCTTT. It encodes CASSPRDRGGAEAFF.